This TCR beta chain was identified in a study of cytomegalovirus exposure and HLA in healthy donors. Study at large: Approximately 83 million unique TCRs from HLA-typed donors were held in an early data release. Study-wide findings and caveats: Later analysis demonstrated an association between a missense DCLRE1C variant and TCR beta V- and J-gene trimming.

With regard to this clone: Its antigen remains unidentified.

The CDR3 consists of 13 residues. V dropped 6 bases and J dropped 4; count of bases not matched to a gene: 1. Germline V gene lookup returns CDR1 SNHLY and CDR2 FYNNEI. A multiplex PCR was run with 60 Vbeta primers and 13 Jbeta primers. The repertoire was sequenced with immunoSEQ multiplex PCR; TCRdb's copy has only in-frame clones and lacks some. Among roughly 100,000 clones listed, roughly four fifths were seen once. The source of this sequence is a man aged 50 or older in good health and CMV-seronegative. This sequence joins TRBV2 and TRBJ2-2; 8 bases are shared with TRBD1. Material for sequencing was PBMCs. CDR3 region: CASRTGATGELFF. The CDR3, as DNA: TGTGCCAGCAGGACAGGGGCCACCGGGGAGCTGTTTTTT.